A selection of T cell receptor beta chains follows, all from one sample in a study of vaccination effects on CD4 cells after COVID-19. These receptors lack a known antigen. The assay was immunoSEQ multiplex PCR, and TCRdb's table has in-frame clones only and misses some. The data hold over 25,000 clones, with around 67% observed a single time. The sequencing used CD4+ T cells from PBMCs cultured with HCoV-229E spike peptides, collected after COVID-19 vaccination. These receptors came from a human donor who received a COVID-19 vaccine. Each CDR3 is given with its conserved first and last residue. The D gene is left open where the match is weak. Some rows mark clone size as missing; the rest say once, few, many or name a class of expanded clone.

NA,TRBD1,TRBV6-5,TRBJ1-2,TGTGCCAGCAGTTCCGAGACAGGGGTTCACACCTTC,CASSSETGVHTF
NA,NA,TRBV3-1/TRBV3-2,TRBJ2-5,TGTGCCAGCAGCCTGGCATGGGACCAAGAGACCCAGTACTTC,CASSLAWDQETQYF
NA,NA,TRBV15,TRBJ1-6,TGTGACAACCGCTTGGACTCACCCCTCCACTTT,CDNRLDSPLHF
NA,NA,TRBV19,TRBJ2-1,TGTGCCAGTAGTAGCGGGCCTTTGAATGAGCAGTTCTTC,CASSSGPLNEQFF
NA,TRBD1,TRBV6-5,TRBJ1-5,TGTGCCAGCAGTCCCTGGGACAGGGGAGGTCAGCCCCAGCATTTT,CASSPWDRGGQPQHF
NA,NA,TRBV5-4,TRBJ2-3,TGTGCCAGCAGCCCTAGACAGGCCTTGAGGCAAGATACGCAGTATTTT,CASSPRQALRQDTQYF
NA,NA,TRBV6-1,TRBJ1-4,TGTGCCAGCAGTGATCAGGGTTTCGGTAATGAAAAACTGTTTTTT,CASSDQGFGNEKLFF
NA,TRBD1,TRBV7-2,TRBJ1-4,TGTGCCAGCAGCGCACAGGGGAGAGAAAAACTGTTTTTT,CASSAQGREKLFF
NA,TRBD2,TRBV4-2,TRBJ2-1,TGTGCCAGCAGCCAGTTAGCGGGGTCCTACAATGAGCAGTTCTTC,CASSQLAGSYNEQFF
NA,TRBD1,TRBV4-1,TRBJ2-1,TGCGCCAGCAGCCAAGCCCCCGGGACAGAGGACAATGAGCAGTTCTTC,CASSQAPGTEDNEQFF
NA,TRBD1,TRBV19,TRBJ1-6,TGTGCCAGTAGTAGGCACAGGGGGAATAATTCACCCCTCCACTTT,CASSRHRGNNSPLHF
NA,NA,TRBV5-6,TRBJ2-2,TGTGCCAGCAGCTTGGCCAGGGCCAACACCGGGGAGCTGTTTTTT,CASSLARANTGELFF
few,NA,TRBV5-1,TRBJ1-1,TGCGCCAGCAGCTTCGTCGACACTGAAGCTTTCTTT,CASSFVDTEAFF
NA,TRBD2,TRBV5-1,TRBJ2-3,TGCGCCAGCAGCTCAGGACTAGGGAGCACAGATACGCAGTATTTT,CASSSGLGSTDTQYF
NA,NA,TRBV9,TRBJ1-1,TGTGCCAGCACTCCGGGTTCGGGGACCGCTATAACTGAAGCTTTCTTT,CASTPGSGTAITEAFF
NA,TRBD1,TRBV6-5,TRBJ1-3,TGTGCCAGCAGGACAGGGTCGACTGGAAACACCATATATTTT,CASRTGSTGNTIYF
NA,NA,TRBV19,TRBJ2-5,TGTGCCAGTAGTTCGTGGGAAGAAACCATTAAACAGTACTTC,CASSSWEETIKQYF
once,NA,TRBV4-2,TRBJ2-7,TGTGCCAGCAGCCAAGATCAGGTGTCCCCCTCCTACGAGCAGTACTTC,CASSQDQVSPSYEQYF
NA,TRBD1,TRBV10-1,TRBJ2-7,TGCGCCAGCAGTGAGCTGAGGACAGGGGGTACCCTCTTC,CASSELRTGGTLF
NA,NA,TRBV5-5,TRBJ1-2,TGTGCCAGCAGCCTCCAAGGTGGCGTGGACTATGGCTACACCTTC,CASSLQGGVDYGYTF
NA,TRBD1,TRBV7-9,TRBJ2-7,TGTGCCAGCAGCTTCGGTCTGGGGGCAGGGGGTTCCTACGAGCAGTACTTC,CASSFGLGAGGSYEQYF
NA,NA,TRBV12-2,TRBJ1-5,TGTGCAAGTCGCTTAACGATTATTAGCAATCAGCCCCAGCATTTT,CASRLTIISNQPQHF
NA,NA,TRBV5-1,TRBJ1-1,TGCGCCAGCAGCCCCGAGCACAGGCCGAACACTGAAGCTTTCTTT,CASSPEHRPNTEAFF
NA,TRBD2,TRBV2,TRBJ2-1,TGTGCCAGTAAGAAGCGGGGGGGTATCAATGAGCAGTTCTTC,CASKKRGGINEQFF
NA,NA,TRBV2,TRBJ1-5,TGTGCCAGCAGTGTGGAGGGTAATCAGCCCCAGCATTTT,CASSVEGNQPQHF
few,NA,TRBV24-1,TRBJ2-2,TGTGCCACCCTGGGAGACACCACGAACACCGGGGAGCTGTTTTTT,CATLGDTTNTGELFF
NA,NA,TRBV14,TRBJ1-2,TGTGCCAGCAGCCAAGAACAGCGCCTCTATGGCTACACCTTC,CASSQEQRLYGYTF
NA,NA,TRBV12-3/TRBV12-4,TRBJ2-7,TGTGCCAGCAGTCTCCGGGGCGAGCAGTACTTC,CASSLRGEQYF
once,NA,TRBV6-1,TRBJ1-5,TGTGCCAGCAGTGAATATCAGGGCGGCAATCAGCCCCAGCATTTT,CASSEYQGGNQPQHF
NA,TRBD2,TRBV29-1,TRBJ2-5,TGCAGCGTTGACGCTTGGGGTGAACGGACTAGCGGGAGGGCCCGATTACGGACCCAGTACTTC,CSVDAWGERTSGRARLRTQYF
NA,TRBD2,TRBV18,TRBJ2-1,TGTGCCAGCTCACCACCAGGGAGGGCCTACAATGAGCAGTTCTTC,CASSPPGRAYNEQFF
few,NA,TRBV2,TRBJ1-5,TGTGCCAGCAGTGTAGAGGGGCATAGCAATCAGCCCCAGCATTTT,CASSVEGHSNQPQHF
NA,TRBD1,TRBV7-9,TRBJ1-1,TGTGCCAGCAGCCGTGGACAGGGCGAGAGGAACACTGAAGCTTTCTTT,CASSRGQGERNTEAFF
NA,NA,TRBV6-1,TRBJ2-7,TGTGCCAGCAGTGAAGCGAGCACTACCGAGCAGTACTTC,CASSEASTTEQYF
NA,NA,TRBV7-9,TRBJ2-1,TGTGCCAGCAGCTTACCGCCGGGACCACAAGTCAATGAGCAGTTCTTC,CASSLPPGPQVNEQFF
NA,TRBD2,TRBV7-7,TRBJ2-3,TGTGCCAGCAGCTTGCATGTTCGTGCGGGAGGCACAGATACGCAGTATTTT,CASSLHVRAGGTDTQYF
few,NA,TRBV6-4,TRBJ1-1,TGTGCCAGCAGTGACGCTCGACCGACGGCGAACACTGAAGCTTTCTTT,CASSDARPTANTEAFF
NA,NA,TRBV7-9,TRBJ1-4,TGTGCCAGCAGCTCACTGGAACCTACAACTAATGAAAAACTGTTTTTT,CASSSLEPTTNEKLFF
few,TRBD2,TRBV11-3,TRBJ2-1,TGTGCCAGCAGCTTAGGGGCTAGCGGGGCCTACAATGAGCAGTTCTTC,CASSLGASGAYNEQFF
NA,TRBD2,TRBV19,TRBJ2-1,TGTGCCAGTAGCCCCGACGGTTCTAGCGGGAGCTACAATGAGCAGTTCTTC,CASSPDGSSGSYNEQFF
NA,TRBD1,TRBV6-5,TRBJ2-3,TGTGCCAGCAACCAACAGGGGACCTCTTACGATACGCAGTATTTT,CASNQQGTSYDTQYF
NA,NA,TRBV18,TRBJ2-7,TGTGCCAGCTCACTACTAATATCTCTTGAACCCTACGAGCAGTACTTC,CASSLLISLEPYEQYF
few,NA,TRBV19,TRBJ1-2,TGTGCCAGTAGAATTCCAGGGATACGACGTGGCTACACCTTC,CASRIPGIRRGYTF
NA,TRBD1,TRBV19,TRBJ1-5,TGTGCCAGTAGTGACAGGGGGCAGGGCAATCAGCCCCAGCATTTT,CASSDRGQGNQPQHF
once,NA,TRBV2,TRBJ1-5,TGTGCCAGTCAAATCGGACAGAATCAGCCCCAGCATTTT,CASQIGQNQPQHF
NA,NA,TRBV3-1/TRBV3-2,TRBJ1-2,TGTGCCAGCAGCCAAAGTTCCCACGTTCTCCGGGACAATTATGGCTACACCTTC,CASSQSSHVLRDNYGYTF
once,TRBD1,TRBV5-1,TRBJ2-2,TGCGCCAGCAGCTTGGCAGGGACAGCGGGGGAGCTGTTTTTT,CASSLAGTAGELFF
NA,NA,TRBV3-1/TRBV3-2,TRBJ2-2,TGTGCCAGCAGCTTCCGGCAGGGAGGACCACTTTCCGGGGAGCTGTTTTTT,CASSFRQGGPLSGELFF
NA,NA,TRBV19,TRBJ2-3,TGTGCCAGTGACCAAGGGGGGGGGCTGACTCATACGCAGTATTTT,CASDQGGGLTHTQYF
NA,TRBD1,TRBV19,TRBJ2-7,TGTGCCAGTAGTAGAGAGACAGGGGCCTACGAGCAGTACTTC,CASSRETGAYEQYF
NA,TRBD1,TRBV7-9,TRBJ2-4,TGTGCCAGCAGCCCAGGACAGGGGTCGTGGGACGGGGCCAAAAACATTCAGTACTTC,CASSPGQGSWDGAKNIQYF
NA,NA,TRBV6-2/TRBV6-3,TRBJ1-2,TGTGCCAGCAGTGTCACGTTTCTCGAGTATGGCTACACCTTC,CASSVTFLEYGYTF
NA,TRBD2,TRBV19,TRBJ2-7,TGTGCCAGTAGTATTGGGACTAGCGGGTTCTACGAGCAGTACTTC,CASSIGTSGFYEQYF
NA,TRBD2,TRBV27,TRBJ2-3,TGTGCCAGCAGCTTAGCGGGAACTGATACGCAGTATTTT,CASSLAGTDTQYF
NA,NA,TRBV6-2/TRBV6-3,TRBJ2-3,TGTGCCAGCAGTTATTTTCGGCGGCTGACTATCGGATCCGGTACGCAGTATTTT,CASSYFRRLTIGSGTQYF
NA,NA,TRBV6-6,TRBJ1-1,TGTGCCAGCAGTCCTGCAACCCGAGACACTGAAGCTTTCTTT,CASSPATRDTEAFF